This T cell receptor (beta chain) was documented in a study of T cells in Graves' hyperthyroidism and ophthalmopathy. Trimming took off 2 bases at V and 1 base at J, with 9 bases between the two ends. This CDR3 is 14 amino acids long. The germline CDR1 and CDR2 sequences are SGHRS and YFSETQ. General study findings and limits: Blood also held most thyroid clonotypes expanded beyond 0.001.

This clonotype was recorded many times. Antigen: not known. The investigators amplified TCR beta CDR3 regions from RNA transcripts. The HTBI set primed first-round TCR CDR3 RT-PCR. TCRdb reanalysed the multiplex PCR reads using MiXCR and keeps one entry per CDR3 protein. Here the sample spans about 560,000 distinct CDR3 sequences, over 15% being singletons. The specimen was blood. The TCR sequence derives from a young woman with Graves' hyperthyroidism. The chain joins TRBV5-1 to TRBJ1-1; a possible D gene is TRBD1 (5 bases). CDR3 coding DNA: TGCGCCAGCAGCTTAAGGGGCCCGAACACTGAAGCTTTCTTT. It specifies CASSLRGPNTEAFF.